The next 20 T cell receptor beta chains were all read from a single sample in a study of T-cell memory formation after mild COVID-19. One entry per CDR3 protein results from TCRdb running MiXCR on the 5' RACE reads. The profile shows 200,000 or so distinct CDR3 sequences, approximately 16% of them singletons. Input material: PBMCs or a T cell subset sorted from them (not recorded which). These receptor sequences come from an adult woman who had mild COVID-19 (a few samples of this study predate the infection). Cell type and time point are not known.

A word on this clonotype: A clone one base away is much larger, so this may be a read error. The chain uses TRBV6-5 and TRBJ2-5; D unclear. Per germline, CDR1 MNHEY and CDR2 SVGAGI. This CDR3 region has 13 residues. In nucleotides, the CDR3 is TGTGCCAGCAGTTATGGGCAGAAAGAGACCAAGTACTTC. Residues: CASSYGQKETKYF.

This clonotype was seen just once. Being one base from a much bigger clone, this may be a read error. This chain connects TRBV7-6 to TRBJ2-5, with D possibly TRBD2 on 5 matching bases. Germline CDR1 reads SGHVS; CDR2 reads FNYEAQ. The length of the CDR3 is 16 residues. V was clipped by 5 bases and J by 1 base, with 17 bases between them. In DNA, the CDR3 is TGTGCCAGCAGCCCTTACCGAGGGTACCGCCAAGAGACCCAGTACTTC. This encodes CASSPYRGYRQETQYF.

CDR3 in amino acids: CASSQDLIGQQPLHF. The CDR3 nucleotides are TGCGCCAGCAGCCAAGATCTAATTGGACAGCAACCCCTCCACTTT. This chain joins TRBV4-1 and TRBJ1-6; tentative D call: TRBD1 (6 bases). Looked up from germline, CDR1 is MGHRA and CDR2 is YSYEKL. The CDR3 extends over 15 amino acids. V lost 0 bases and J 12 bases, leaving 15 bases between the germline ends.

This clonotype was seen a few times. The rearrangement uses TRBV18 and TRBJ2-6; no reliable D call. The length of the CDR3 is 17 residues. Trimming took off 3 bases at V and 0 bases at J, with 12 bases between the two ends. CDR1 is KGHSH and CDR2 is LQKENI in the germline V gene. This CDR3 reads CASSPQVSSSGANVLTF. DNA for the CDR3: TGTGCCAGCTCACCCCAGGTCTCGTCCTCTGGGGCCAACGTCCTGACTTTC.

This clonotype was seen a handful of times. This chain links TRBV30 with TRBJ2-3, with a tentative D call TRBD2 (6 bases). Germline V gene data show CDR1 as GTSNPN and CDR2 as SVGIG (reference sequence). The CDR3 length is 13 residues. Trimming removed 2 bases at V and 7 bases at J, with 13 bases between. The CDR3 spells CAWSFLAWNTQYF. For the CDR3, the DNA is TGTGCCTGGAGTTTTCTAGCGTGGAATACGCAGTATTTT.

The rearrangement uses TRBV7-2 and TRBJ2-5, with D unresolved. V dropped 1 base and J dropped 1 base, with 10 bases sitting between them. This CDR3 has 15 residues. Germline CDR1 and CDR2: SGHTA and FQGNSA. The CDR3 loop reads CASSLVPVPQETQYF. CDR3 DNA: TGTGCCAGCAGCTTAGTGCCGGTACCCCAAGAGACCCAGTACTTC. Supplemented by reference TRBV7-2 and TRBJ2-5, the full variable domain reads GAGVSQSPSNKVTEKGKDVELRCDPISGHTALYWYRQSLGQGLEFLIYFQGNSAPDKSGLPSDRFSAERTGGSVSTLTIQRTQQEDSAVYLCASSLVPVPQETQYFGPGTRLLVL.

The rearrangement uses TRBV5-1 and TRBJ2-1; no reliable D call. The V gene's germline CDR1 is SGHRS and CDR2 YFSETQ. The CDR3 is 13 amino acids. V dropped 4 bases and J dropped 7 bases, with 12 bases sitting between them. For the CDR3, the DNA is TGCGCCAGCAGCCTCTGGTTCGGGAATGAGCAGTTCTTC. Encoded protein: CASSLWFGNEQFF.

This clonotype was found a few times. This chain connects TRBV7-9 to TRBJ1-2, with TRBD1 identical over 11 bases. Germline CDR1 SEHNR, CDR2 FQNEAQ (reference sequence). The trim removed 1 base at V and 2 bases at J, leaving 3 bases unmatched. The CDR3 spans 16 residues. CDR3 sequence (DNA): TGTGCCAGCAGCTTAGGGACAGGGGGCGCGAACTATGGCTACACCTTC. Encoded protein: CASSLGTGGANYGYTF.

This clonotype has just a few counts. This chain links TRBV7-9 with TRBJ1-6; no definite D call. Trimming stripped 6 bases from V and 10 bases from J, with 28 bases between. This CDR3 has 18 residues. Germline CDR1 and CDR2: SEHNR and FQNEAQ (reference sequence). Written as DNA, the CDR3 is TGTGCCAGCAGTCCCCCGCGGGCGGGTTTGAGAGGTAACTCACCCCTCCACTTT. Translating gives CASSPPRAGLRGNSPLHF.

The rearrangement links TRBV7-2 to TRBJ1-5; D perhaps matches TRBD1 (6 bases). The CDR3 runs to 16 residues. The V end lost 0 bases, the J end lost 3 bases, and 12 bases lay between the germline ends. Germline-derived CDR1 and CDR2 are SGHTA and FQGNSA. CDR3 in amino acids: CASSLAQGSVNQPQHF. In nucleotides, the CDR3 is TGTGCCAGCAGCTTAGCGCAGGGGAGCGTCAATCAGCCCCAGCATTTT.

The genes are TRBV6-2 or TRBV6-3 and TRBJ2-6, with a possible D match to TRBD2 (5 bases). Trimming shortened V by 6 bases and J by 2 bases, and 11 bases separated the two germline ends. Germline V CDR1 and CDR2: MNHEY, SVGEGT. This CDR3 spans 15 amino acids. This CDR3 is CASSLAFAGANVLTF. The CDR3 coding sequence is TGTGCCAGCAGCCTAGCTTTCGCTGGGGCCAACGTCCTGACTTTC.

CDR3 sequence (DNA): TGTGCCAGCAGCTTAGTGCACAGGGTGGAACAAACAGATACGCAGTATTTT. Translated: CASSLVHRVEQTDTQYF. V gene TRBV7-8 combines with J gene TRBJ2-3; perhaps TRBD1 as D (6 bases). CDR3 length: 17 amino acids. Germline V lookup: CDR1 SGHVS, CDR2 FQNEAQ. V was cut by 1 base and J by 3 bases, with 17 bases left in between.

This clonotype has ten or more counts. This chain links TRBV3-1 with TRBJ2-7, with 10 nucleotides matching TRBD2. The length of the CDR3 is 13 residues. Looked up from germline, CDR1 is LGHDT and CDR2 is YNNKEL (reference sequence). J lost 3 bases, V lost 4 bases, and 0 bases had no gene match. In DNA, the CDR3 is TGTGCCAGCAGCCGGACTAGCGGCTACGAGCAGTACTTC. It codes for CASSRTSGYEQYF.

This clonotype was counted at least ten times. The chain carries TRBV5-1 and TRBJ2-3; a possible D gene is TRBD2 (5 bases). The CDR3 length is 13 residues. The germline V gene encodes CDR1 SGHRS and CDR2 YFSETQ. With 4 bases removed from V and 2 bases from J, the gap between germline ends came to 8 bases. The CDR3 here is CASSEDSTDTQYF. The CDR3 DNA reads TGCGCCAGCAGCGAGGACTCCACAGATACGCAGTATTTT.

The J gene is TRBJ2-7, the V gene TRBV6-2 or TRBV6-3, with TRBD2 matching 9 bases. V dropped 7 bases and J dropped 2; count of bases not matched to a gene: 9. The length of the CDR3 is 15 residues. Germline lookup yields CDR1 MNHEY and CDR2 SVGEGT. Here the CDR3 reads CASITSSGAAYEQYF. The CDR3 DNA sequence: TGTGCCAGCATCACGTCTAGCGGGGCAGCCTACGAGCAGTACTTC.

The chain combines TRBV7-9 with TRBJ2-1; 7 bases are shared with TRBD2. The germline gives CDR1 SEHNR, CDR2 FQNEAQ (reference sequence). With V trimmed by 6 bases and J by 7 bases, 12 bases remained unmatched. The CDR3 totals 15 residues. CDR3 nucleotides: TGTGCCAGCAGATCTAGCGGCTTCTTTGGTAATGAGCAGTTCTTC. Translated: CASRSSGFFGNEQFF.

This clonotype was picked up many times. The chain uses TRBV7-9 and TRBJ2-2; D is possibly TRBD2 (6 bases). The CDR3 totals 14 residues. V was cut by 0 bases and J by 4 bases, with 6 bases left in between. Per germline, CDR1 SEHNR and CDR2 FQNEAQ (reference sequence). This CDR3 is CASSLAGGTGELFF. The CDR3 DNA follows: TGTGCCAGCAGCTTAGCGGGGGGCACCGGGGAGCTGTTTTTT.

This clonotype was picked up a small number of times. This chain uses TRBV6-5 with TRBJ1-6; tentatively, D is TRBD1 (5 bases). The germline gives CDR1 MNHEY, CDR2 SVGAGI. V lost 2 bases and J lost 2, with 10 bases in between. CDR3 size: 16 residues. DNA for the CDR3: TGTGCCAGCAGTTACCACCCACAGGCCTATAATTCACCCCTCCACTTT. This sequence encodes CASSYHPQAYNSPLHF.

The chain couples TRBV6-5 to TRBJ2-1; 7 nucleotides line up with TRBD1. The CDR3 totals 14 residues. Germline V gives CDR1 MNHEY, CDR2 SVGAGI. Unmatched junction bases numbered 10, after V lost 8 bases and J lost 6 bases. This chain's CDR3 is CASRREGGINEQFF. The CDR3 region has the DNA TGTGCCAGCCGAAGGGAAGGGGGCATCAATGAGCAGTTCTTC.

In this sample, this clonotype turned up a few times. This chain connects TRBV20-1 to TRBJ1-2; possible D gene TRBD1, 6 bases. CDR3 length: 14 residues. Germline V gene data show CDR1 as DFQATT and CDR2 as SNEGSKA (reference sequence). V was clipped by 3 bases and J by 3 bases, with 14 bases between them. CDR3 coding DNA: TGCAGTGCTAGTGGGGACAACGCGCACTATGGCTACACCTTC. Translation: CSASGDNAHYGYTF.